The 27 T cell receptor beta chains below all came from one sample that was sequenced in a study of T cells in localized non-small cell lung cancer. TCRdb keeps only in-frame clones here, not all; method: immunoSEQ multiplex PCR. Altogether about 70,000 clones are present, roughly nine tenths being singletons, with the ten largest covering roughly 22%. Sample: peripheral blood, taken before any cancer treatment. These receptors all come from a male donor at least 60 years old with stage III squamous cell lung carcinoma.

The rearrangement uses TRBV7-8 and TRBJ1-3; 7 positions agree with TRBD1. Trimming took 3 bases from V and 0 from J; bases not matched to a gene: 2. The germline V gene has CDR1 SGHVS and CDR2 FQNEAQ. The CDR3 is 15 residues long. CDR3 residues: CASSFGQASGNTIYF. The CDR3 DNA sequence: TGTGCCAGCAGCTTCGGACAGGCCTCTGGAAACACCATATATTTT.

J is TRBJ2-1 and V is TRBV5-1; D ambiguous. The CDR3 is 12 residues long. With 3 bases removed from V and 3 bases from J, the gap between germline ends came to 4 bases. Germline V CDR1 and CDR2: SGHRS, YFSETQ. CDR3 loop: CASSSVYNEQFF. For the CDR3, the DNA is TGCGCCAGCAGCTCCGTCTACAATGAGCAGTTCTTC.

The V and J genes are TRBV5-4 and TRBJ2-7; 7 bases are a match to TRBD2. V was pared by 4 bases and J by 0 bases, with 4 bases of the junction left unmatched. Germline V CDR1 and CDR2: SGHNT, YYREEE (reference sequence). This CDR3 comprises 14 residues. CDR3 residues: CASSKTGGSYEQYF. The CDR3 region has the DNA TGTGCCAGCAGCAAGACGGGGGGCTCCTACGAGCAGTACTTC.

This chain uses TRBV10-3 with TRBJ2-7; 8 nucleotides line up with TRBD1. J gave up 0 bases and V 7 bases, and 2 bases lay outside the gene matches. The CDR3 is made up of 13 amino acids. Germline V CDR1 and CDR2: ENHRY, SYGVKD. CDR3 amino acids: CAIKGTGSYEQYF. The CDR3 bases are TGTGCCATCAAGGGGACAGGCTCCTACGAGCAGTACTTC.

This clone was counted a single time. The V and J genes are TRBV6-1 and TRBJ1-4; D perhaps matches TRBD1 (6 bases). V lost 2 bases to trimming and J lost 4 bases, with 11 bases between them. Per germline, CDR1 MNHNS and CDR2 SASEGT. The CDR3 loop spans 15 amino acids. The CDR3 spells CASSENRAINEKLFF. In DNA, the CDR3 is TGTGCCAGCAGTGAAAACAGGGCGATTAATGAAAAACTGTTTTTT.

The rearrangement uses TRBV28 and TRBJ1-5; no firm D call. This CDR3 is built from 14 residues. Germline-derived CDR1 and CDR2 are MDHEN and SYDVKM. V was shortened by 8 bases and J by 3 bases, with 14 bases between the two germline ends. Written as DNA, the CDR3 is TGTGCCAGCTCCTCCTCCGGAACCAATCAGCCCCAGCATTTT. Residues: CASSSSGTNQPQHF.

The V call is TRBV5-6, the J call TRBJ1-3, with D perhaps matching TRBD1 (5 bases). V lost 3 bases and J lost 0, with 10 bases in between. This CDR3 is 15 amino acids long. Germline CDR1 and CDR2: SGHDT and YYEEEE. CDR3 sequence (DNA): TGTGCCAGCAGCTGGGGACCGATCTCTGGAAACACCATATATTTT. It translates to CASSWGPISGNTIYF.

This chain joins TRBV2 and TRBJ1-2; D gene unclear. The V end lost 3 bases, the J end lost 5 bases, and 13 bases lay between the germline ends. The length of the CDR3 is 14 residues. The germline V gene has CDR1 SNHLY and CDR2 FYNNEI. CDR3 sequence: CASSEEEGSYGYTF. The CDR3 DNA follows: TGTGCCAGCAGTGAGGAGGAGGGTAGTTATGGCTACACCTTC.

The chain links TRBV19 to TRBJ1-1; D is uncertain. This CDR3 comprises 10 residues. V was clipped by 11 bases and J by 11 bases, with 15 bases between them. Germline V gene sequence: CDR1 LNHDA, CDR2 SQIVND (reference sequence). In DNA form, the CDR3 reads TGTGCCCATTCATCTGTGAGGGCTTTCTTT. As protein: CAHSSVRAFF.

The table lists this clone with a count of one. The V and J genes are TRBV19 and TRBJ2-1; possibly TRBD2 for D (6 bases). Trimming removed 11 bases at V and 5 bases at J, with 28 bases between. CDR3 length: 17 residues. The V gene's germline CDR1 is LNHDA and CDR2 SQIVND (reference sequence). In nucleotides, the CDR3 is TGTGCCTCCCGCCCCACGGACGGGACTTATACTGACAATGAGCAGTTCTTC. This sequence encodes CASRPTDGTYTDNEQFF.

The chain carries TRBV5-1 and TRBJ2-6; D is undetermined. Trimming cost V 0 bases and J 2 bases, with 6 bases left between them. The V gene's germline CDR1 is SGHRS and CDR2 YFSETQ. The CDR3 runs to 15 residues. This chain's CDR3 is CASSLAGTGANVLTF. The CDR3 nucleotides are TGCGCCAGCAGCTTGGCAGGAACTGGGGCCAACGTCCTGACTTTC.

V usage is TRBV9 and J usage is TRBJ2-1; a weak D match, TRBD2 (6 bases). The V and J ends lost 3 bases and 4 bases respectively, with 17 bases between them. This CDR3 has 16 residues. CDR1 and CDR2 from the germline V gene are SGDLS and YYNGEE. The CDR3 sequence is CASSAGLGGYYNEQFF. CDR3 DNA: TGTGCCAGCAGCGCCGGACTCGGGGGATATTACAATGAGCAGTTCTTC. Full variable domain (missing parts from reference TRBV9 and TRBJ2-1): DSGVTQTPKHLITATGQRVTLRCSPRSGDLSVYWYQQSLDQGLQFLIQYYNGEERAKGNILERFSAQQFPDLHSELNLSSLELGDSALYFCASSAGLGGYYNEQFFGPGTRLTVL.

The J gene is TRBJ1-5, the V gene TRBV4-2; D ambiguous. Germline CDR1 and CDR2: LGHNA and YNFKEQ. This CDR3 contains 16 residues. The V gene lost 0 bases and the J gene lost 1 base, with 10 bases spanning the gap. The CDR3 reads CASSQDQGGSNQPQHF. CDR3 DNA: TGTGCCAGCAGCCAAGATCAAGGCGGAAGCAATCAGCCCCAGCATTTT.

The CDR3 DNA sequence: TGTGCCAGCAGTGAAGCCGGGACAGTTAGCGATAATTCACCCCTCCACTTT. Amino acids: CASSEAGTVSDNSPLHF. The chain recombines TRBV2 with TRBJ1-6, with 7 bases identical to TRBD1. J gave up 5 bases and V 0 bases, and 7 bases lay outside the gene matches. Germline values: CDR1 SNHLY, CDR2 FYNNEI. CDR3 length: 17 residues.

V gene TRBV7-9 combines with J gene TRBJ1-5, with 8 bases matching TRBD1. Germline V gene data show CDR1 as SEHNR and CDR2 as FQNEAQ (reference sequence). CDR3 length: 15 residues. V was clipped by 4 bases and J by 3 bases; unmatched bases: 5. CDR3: CASSSGQGNNQPQHF. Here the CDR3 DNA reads TGTGCCAGCAGCTCTGGACAGGGTAACAATCAGCCCCAGCATTTT.

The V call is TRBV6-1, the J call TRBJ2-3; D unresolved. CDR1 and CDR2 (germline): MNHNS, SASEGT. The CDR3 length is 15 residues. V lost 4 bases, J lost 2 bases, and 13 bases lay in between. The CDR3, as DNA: TGTGCCAGCAGTGCGCGTGGGGAATCCACAGATACGCAGTATTTT. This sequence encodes CASSARGESTDTQYF.

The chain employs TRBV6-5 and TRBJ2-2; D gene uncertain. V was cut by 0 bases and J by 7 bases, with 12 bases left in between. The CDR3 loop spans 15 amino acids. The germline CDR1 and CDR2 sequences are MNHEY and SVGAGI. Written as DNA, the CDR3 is TGTGCCAGCAGTTACTCGAGTCTGGCAATCGGGGAGCTGTTTTTT. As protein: CASSYSSLAIGELFF.

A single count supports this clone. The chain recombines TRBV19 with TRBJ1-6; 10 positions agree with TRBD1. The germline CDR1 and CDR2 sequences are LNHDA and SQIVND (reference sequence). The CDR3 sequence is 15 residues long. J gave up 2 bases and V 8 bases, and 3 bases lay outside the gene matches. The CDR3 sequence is CASVDRGTYNSPLHF. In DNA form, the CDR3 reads TGTGCCAGTGTGGACAGGGGGACCTATAATTCACCCCTCCACTTT.

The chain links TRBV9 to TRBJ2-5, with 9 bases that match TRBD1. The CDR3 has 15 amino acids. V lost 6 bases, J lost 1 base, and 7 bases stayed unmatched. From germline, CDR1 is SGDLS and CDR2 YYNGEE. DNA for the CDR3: TGTGCCAGCACCCGGACAGGGGCGAGCCAAGAGACCCAGTACTTC. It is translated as CASTRTGASQETQYF.

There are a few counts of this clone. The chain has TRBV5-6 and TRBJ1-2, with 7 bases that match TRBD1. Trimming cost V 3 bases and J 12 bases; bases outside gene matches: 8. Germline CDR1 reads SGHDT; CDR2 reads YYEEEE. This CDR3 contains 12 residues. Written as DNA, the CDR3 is TGTGCCAGCAGCTCCGGGACAGTCTTAAACACCTTC. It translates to CASSSGTVLNTF.

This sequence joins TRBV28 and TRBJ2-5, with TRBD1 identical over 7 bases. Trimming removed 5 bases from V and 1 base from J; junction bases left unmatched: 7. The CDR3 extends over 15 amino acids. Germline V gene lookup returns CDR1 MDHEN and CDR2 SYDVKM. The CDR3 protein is CASSLGGWGQETQYF. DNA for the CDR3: TGTGCCAGCAGTCTAGGGGGCTGGGGCCAAGAGACCCAGTACTTC.

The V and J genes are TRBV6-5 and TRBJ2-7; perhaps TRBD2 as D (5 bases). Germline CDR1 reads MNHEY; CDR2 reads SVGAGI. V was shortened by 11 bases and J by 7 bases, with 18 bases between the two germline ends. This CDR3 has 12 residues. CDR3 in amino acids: CASQASLAEQYF. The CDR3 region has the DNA TGTGCCTCCCAAGCATCTTTAGCGGAGCAGTACTTC.

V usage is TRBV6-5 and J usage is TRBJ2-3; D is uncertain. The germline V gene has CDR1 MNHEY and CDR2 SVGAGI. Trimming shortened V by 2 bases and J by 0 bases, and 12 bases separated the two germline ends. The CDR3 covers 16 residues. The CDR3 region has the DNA TGTGCCAGCAGTTACGCCCTCGGACGGAGCACAGATACGCAGTATTTT. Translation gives CASSYALGRSTDTQYF.

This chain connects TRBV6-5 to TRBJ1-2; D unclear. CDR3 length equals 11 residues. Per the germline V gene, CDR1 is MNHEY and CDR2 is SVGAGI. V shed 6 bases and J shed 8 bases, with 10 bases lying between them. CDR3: CASSGPSGYTF. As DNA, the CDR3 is TGTGCCAGCAGCGGACCTTCCGGCTACACCTTC.

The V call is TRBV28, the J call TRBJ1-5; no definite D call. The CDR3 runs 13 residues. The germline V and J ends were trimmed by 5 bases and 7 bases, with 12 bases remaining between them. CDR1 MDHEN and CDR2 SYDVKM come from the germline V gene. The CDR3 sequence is CASSLGFRQPQHF. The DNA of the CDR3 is TGTGCCAGCAGTCTGGGGTTTCGCCAGCCCCAGCATTTT.

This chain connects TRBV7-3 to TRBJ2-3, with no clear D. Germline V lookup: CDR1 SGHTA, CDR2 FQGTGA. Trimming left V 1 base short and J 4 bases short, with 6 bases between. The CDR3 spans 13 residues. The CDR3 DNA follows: TGTGCCAGCAGCTTAAGTTCCCCAGATACGCAGTATTTT. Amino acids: CASSLSSPDTQYF. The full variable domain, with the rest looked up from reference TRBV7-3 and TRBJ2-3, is GAGVSQTPSNKVTEKGKYVELRCDPISGHTALYWYRQSLGQGPEFLIYFQGTGAADDSGLPNDRFFAVRPEGSVSTLKIQRTERGDSAVYLCASSLSSPDTQYFGPGTRLTVL.

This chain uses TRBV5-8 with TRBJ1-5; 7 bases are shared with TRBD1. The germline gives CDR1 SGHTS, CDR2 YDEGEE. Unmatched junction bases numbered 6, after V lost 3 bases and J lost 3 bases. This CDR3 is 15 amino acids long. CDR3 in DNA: TGTGCCAGCAGCTGGGGACAGATCTTCAATCAGCCCCAGCATTTT. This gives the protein CASSWGQIFNQPQHF.